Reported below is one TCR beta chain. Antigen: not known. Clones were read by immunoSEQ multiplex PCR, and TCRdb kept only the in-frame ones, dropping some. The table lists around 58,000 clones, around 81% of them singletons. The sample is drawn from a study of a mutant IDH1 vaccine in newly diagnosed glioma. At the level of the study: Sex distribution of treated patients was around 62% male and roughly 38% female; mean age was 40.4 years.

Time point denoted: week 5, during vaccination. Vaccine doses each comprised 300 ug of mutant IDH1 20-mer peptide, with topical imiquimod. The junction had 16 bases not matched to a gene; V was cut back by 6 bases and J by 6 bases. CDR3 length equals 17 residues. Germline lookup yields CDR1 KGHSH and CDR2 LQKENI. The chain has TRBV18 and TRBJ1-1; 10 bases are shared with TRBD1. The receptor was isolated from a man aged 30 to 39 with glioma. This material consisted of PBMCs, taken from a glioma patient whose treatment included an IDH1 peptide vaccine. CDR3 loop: CASSPTGGGSRDAEAFF. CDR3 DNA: TGTGCCAGCTCCCCGACAGGGGGCGGTTCTAGGGACGCTGAAGCTTTCTTT.